A selection of T cell receptor beta chains follows, all from one sample in a study of blood T cell repertoires in COVID-19. Clones were read by immunoSEQ multiplex PCR, and TCRdb kept only the in-frame ones, dropping some. This table holds 350,000 to 450,000 clones, around nine tenths found once. Sequencing was carried out using PBMCs or T cells enriched from blood (not recorded which). These receptors came from a woman aged 18-29 years who had been exposed to COVID-19. CDR3s include the opening cysteine and the closing phenylalanine or tryptophan. Fields, in order: clone size, J gene, V gene, D gene, CDR3 DNA, CDR3 protein. A D gene is named only where the DNA matches it firmly. Clone sizes are given selectively: once, few, many, or a class where the clone is expanded.

clone size: NA; J gene: TRBJ1-1; V gene: TRBV5-4; D gene: NA; CDR3 DNA: TGTGCCAGCAGAAAAGCAGGACAAAGCGAGTCCCTGAACACTGAAGCTTTCTTT; CDR3 protein: CASRKAGQSESLNTEAFF
clone size: NA; J gene: TRBJ1-1; V gene: TRBV3-1/TRBV3-2; D gene: TRBD1; CDR3 DNA: TGTGCCAGCAGCCCGACAGGGGTTTTGGACACTGAAGCTTTCTTT; CDR3 protein: CASSPTGVLDTEAFF
clone size: NA; J gene: TRBJ2-7; V gene: TRBV13; D gene: NA; CDR3 DNA: TGTGCCAGCAGCTTAGGGCCAGGGGCCGCCTACGAGCAGTACTTC; CDR3 protein: CASSLGPGAAYEQYF
clone size: NA; J gene: TRBJ2-7; V gene: TRBV28; D gene: TRBD1; CDR3 DNA: TGTGCCAGCAGTGAGACAGGGGTTCGAACCTACGAGCAGTACTTC; CDR3 protein: CASSETGVRTYEQYF
clone size: NA; J gene: TRBJ2-1; V gene: TRBV5-1; D gene: TRBD1; CDR3 DNA: TGCGCCAGCAGCTGGGGACAGGGGCTCTCCTACAATGAGCAGTTCTTC; CDR3 protein: CASSWGQGLSYNEQFF
clone size: NA; J gene: TRBJ2-6; V gene: TRBV6-5; D gene: TRBD1; CDR3 DNA: TGTGCCAGCAGTTTAGGACAGGGATCCGGGGCCAACGTCCTGACTTTC; CDR3 protein: CASSLGQGSGANVLTF
clone size: NA; J gene: TRBJ1-6; V gene: TRBV11-2; D gene: NA; CDR3 DNA: TGTGCCAGCAGCTTAGATTCGGAGACAGCACGGGATTCACCCCTCCACTTT; CDR3 protein: CASSLDSETARDSPLHF
clone size: NA; J gene: TRBJ2-2; V gene: TRBV7-9; D gene: NA; CDR3 DNA: TGTGCCAGCAGTTTAACGGAGGTGGATCCCGGGGAGCTGTTTTTT; CDR3 protein: CASSLTEVDPGELFF
clone size: NA; J gene: TRBJ1-5; V gene: TRBV5-6; D gene: NA; CDR3 DNA: TGTGCCAGCAGCTTGGGCCCAGGGACAAATTACCATCAGCCCCAGCATTTT; CDR3 protein: CASSLGPGTNYHQPQHF
clone size: once; J gene: TRBJ2-1; V gene: TRBV25-1; D gene: NA; CDR3 DNA: TGTGCCAGCAGTGAATATTTTTCTAGGAATGAGCAGTTCTTC; CDR3 protein: CASSEYFSRNEQFF
clone size: few; J gene: TRBJ1-2; V gene: TRBV11-2; D gene: NA; CDR3 DNA: TGTGCCAGCAGCTTAGAGGGGGGGGCTAACTATGGCTACACCTTC; CDR3 protein: CASSLEGGANYGYTF
clone size: few; J gene: TRBJ1-1; V gene: TRBV21-1; D gene: NA; CDR3 DNA: TGTGCCAGCAGCAATTACCCAGAGGACACTGAAGCTTTCTTT; CDR3 protein: CASSNYPEDTEAFF
clone size: NA; J gene: TRBJ1-1; V gene: TRBV7-9; D gene: TRBD1; CDR3 DNA: TGTGCCAGCAGCCGAGACAGGGCCACTGAAGCTTTCTTT; CDR3 protein: CASSRDRATEAFF
clone size: NA; J gene: TRBJ2-7; V gene: TRBV12-3/TRBV12-4; D gene: NA; CDR3 DNA: TGTGCCAGCAGTCCAGGAGGGTACGAGCAGTACTTC; CDR3 protein: CASSPGGYEQYF
clone size: NA; J gene: TRBJ2-7; V gene: TRBV5-1; D gene: TRBD1; CDR3 DNA: TGCGCCAGCAGCTTAATGGGACAGCCCGACGAGCAGTACTTC; CDR3 protein: CASSLMGQPDEQYF
clone size: NA; J gene: TRBJ1-1; V gene: TRBV3-1/TRBV3-2; D gene: TRBD1; CDR3 DNA: TGTGCCAGCAACTCCGGGACAGTGAACACTGAAGCTTTCTTT; CDR3 protein: CASNSGTVNTEAFF
clone size: NA; J gene: TRBJ2-3; V gene: TRBV28; D gene: TRBD2; CDR3 DNA: TGTGCCAGCAAGGAACAGCGGGAGGTACCTAGCACAGATACGCAGTATTTT; CDR3 protein: CASKEQREVPSTDTQYF
clone size: NA; J gene: TRBJ2-7; V gene: TRBV4-2; D gene: NA; CDR3 DNA: TGTGCCAGCAGCCACCCGGGACACACGAGAGGCGAGCAGTACTTC; CDR3 protein: CASSHPGHTRGEQYF
clone size: NA; J gene: TRBJ1-3; V gene: TRBV5-4; D gene: NA; CDR3 DNA: TGTGCCAGCAGCTTGTCCTCAGGGACTGGAAACACCATATATTTT; CDR3 protein: CASSLSSGTGNTIYF
clone size: NA; J gene: TRBJ1-5; V gene: TRBV3-1/TRBV3-2; D gene: TRBD1; CDR3 DNA: TGTGCCAGCAGCCAAGGACAGGGGGTGGGCAATCAGCCCCAGCATTTT; CDR3 protein: CASSQGQGVGNQPQHF
clone size: NA; J gene: TRBJ2-1; V gene: TRBV7-9; D gene: NA; CDR3 DNA: TGTGCCAGCAGCCCTACCGTTGTTGAGCAGTTCTTC; CDR3 protein: CASSPTVVEQFF
clone size: NA; J gene: TRBJ1-1; V gene: TRBV6-4; D gene: NA; CDR3 DNA: TGTGCCAGCTCTCCGCAAGGAGTAGCTTTCTTT; CDR3 protein: CASSPQGVAFF
clone size: NA; J gene: TRBJ2-1; V gene: TRBV28; D gene: NA; CDR3 DNA: TGTGCCAGCACCAACTTTAAGCGGGCCTACTCTTTCGGGTACAATGAGCAGTTCTTC; CDR3 protein: CASTNFKRAYSFGYNEQFF
clone size: NA; J gene: TRBJ1-6; V gene: TRBV28; D gene: NA; CDR3 DNA: TGTGCCAGCAGTTTAGGAGGGAATAATTCACCCCTCCACTTT; CDR3 protein: CASSLGGNNSPLHF
clone size: NA; J gene: TRBJ1-4; V gene: TRBV5-6; D gene: TRBD1; CDR3 DNA: TGTGCCAGCAGCTTGCGACAGGGGGCGCCTACTAATGAAAAACTGTTTTTT; CDR3 protein: CASSLRQGAPTNEKLFF
clone size: NA; J gene: TRBJ2-3; V gene: TRBV5-6; D gene: TRBD2; CDR3 DNA: TGTGCCAGCAGTTCGAGCGGGGGGTGGGTAGATACGCAGTATTTT; CDR3 protein: CASSSSGGWVDTQYF
clone size: NA; J gene: TRBJ2-2; V gene: TRBV5-6; D gene: NA; CDR3 DNA: TGTGCCAGCAGCTTAGACCGGGCCGGGGAGCTGTTTTTT; CDR3 protein: CASSLDRAGELFF
clone size: NA; J gene: TRBJ1-3; V gene: TRBV27; D gene: NA; CDR3 DNA: TGTGCCAGCTCCAAGTTTGCGGGGGGCGGTGGAAACACCATATATTTT; CDR3 protein: CASSKFAGGGGNTIYF
clone size: few; J gene: TRBJ1-4; V gene: TRBV6-5; D gene: NA; CDR3 DNA: TGTGCCAGCAGTTACCGCCCGACAGCTCCCCAGGAAAAACTGTTTTTT; CDR3 protein: CASSYRPTAPQEKLFF
clone size: few; J gene: TRBJ2-2; V gene: TRBV28; D gene: NA; CDR3 DNA: TGTGCCAGCAGTTTAGGGCTAGCAGTGAACACCGGGGAGCTGTTTTTT; CDR3 protein: CASSLGLAVNTGELFF
clone size: NA; J gene: TRBJ1-4; V gene: TRBV13; D gene: TRBD1; CDR3 DNA: TGTGCCAGCAGCTTAGCCCAGGGGGCGGAAAAACTGTTTTTT; CDR3 protein: CASSLAQGAEKLFF
clone size: NA; J gene: TRBJ2-1; V gene: TRBV19; D gene: TRBD2; CDR3 DNA: TGTGCCAGTAGTCAAGGACTAGCGGGAGTCCAAAATGAGCAGTTCTTC; CDR3 protein: CASSQGLAGVQNEQFF
clone size: once; J gene: TRBJ2-7; V gene: TRBV19; D gene: NA; CDR3 DNA: TGTGCCAGTAGTACCCTCCAGGGGCCCTACGAGCAGTACTTC; CDR3 protein: CASSTLQGPYEQYF
clone size: NA; J gene: TRBJ2-2; V gene: TRBV29-1; D gene: NA; CDR3 DNA: TGCAGCGTTGTGTCCGCAGGGTTTAGGACCGGGGAGCTGTTTTTT; CDR3 protein: CSVVSAGFRTGELFF
clone size: NA; J gene: TRBJ1-5; V gene: TRBV4-2; D gene: NA; CDR3 DNA: TGTGCCAGCAGCCAAGATCTTGGCAGTACCCAGCCCCAGCATTTT; CDR3 protein: CASSQDLGSTQPQHF
clone size: NA; J gene: TRBJ2-2; V gene: TRBV11-2; D gene: NA; CDR3 DNA: TGTGCCAGCAGCTTAGCCCAGGGTGTTGGAACCGGGGAGCTGTTTTTT; CDR3 protein: CASSLAQGVGTGELFF
clone size: NA; J gene: TRBJ1-2; V gene: TRBV12-3/TRBV12-4; D gene: NA; CDR3 DNA: TGTGCCAGCAGCCCCGTGAACTATGGCTACACCTTC; CDR3 protein: CASSPVNYGYTF
clone size: NA; J gene: TRBJ2-1; V gene: TRBV11-2; D gene: NA; CDR3 DNA: TGTGCCAGCAGTCCAGCCTACAATGAGCAGTTCTTC; CDR3 protein: CASSPAYNEQFF
clone size: NA; J gene: TRBJ2-7; V gene: TRBV4-1; D gene: TRBD2; CDR3 DNA: TGCGCCAGCAGCCCCATCATGCGGGGGAAATGGTACGAGCAGTACTTC; CDR3 protein: CASSPIMRGKWYEQYF
clone size: NA; J gene: TRBJ2-7; V gene: TRBV4-2; D gene: NA; CDR3 DNA: TGTGCCAGCAGCCGAGACCGGGAGTCAATACGCTTC; CDR3 protein: CASSRDRESIRF
clone size: few; J gene: TRBJ1-4; V gene: TRBV15; D gene: NA; CDR3 DNA: TGTGCCACCAGCGGACAGCATAATGAAAAACTGTTTTTT; CDR3 protein: CATSGQHNEKLFF
clone size: NA; J gene: TRBJ2-1; V gene: TRBV19; D gene: TRBD2; CDR3 DNA: TGTGCCAGTAGTAGCGGGGGGGCTCTGCTCTCCGAGCAGTTCTTC; CDR3 protein: CASSSGGALLSEQFF
clone size: NA; J gene: TRBJ2-7; V gene: TRBV6-5; D gene: TRBD2; CDR3 DNA: TGTGCCAGCAGCAAACTAGCGGGACCCTACGAGCAGTACTTC; CDR3 protein: CASSKLAGPYEQYF
clone size: NA; J gene: TRBJ2-5; V gene: TRBV19; D gene: NA; CDR3 DNA: TGTGCCAGTAGTATCCCAGGGATAGAGGAGACCCAGTACTTC; CDR3 protein: CASSIPGIEETQYF
clone size: NA; J gene: TRBJ2-4; V gene: TRBV5-8; D gene: TRBD2; CDR3 DNA: TGTGCCAGCAGCATCCGGGGACTACTAGCCAAAAACATTCAGTACTTC; CDR3 protein: CASSIRGLLAKNIQYF
clone size: NA; J gene: TRBJ1-1; V gene: TRBV14; D gene: NA; CDR3 DNA: TGTGCCAGCAGCCAAGAACAGGTGCTGAACACTGAAGCTTTCTTT; CDR3 protein: CASSQEQVLNTEAFF
clone size: NA; J gene: TRBJ2-3; V gene: TRBV6-5; D gene: NA; CDR3 DNA: TGTGCCAGCGGAGACGGACTGCGTAGCACAGATACGCAGTATTTT; CDR3 protein: CASGDGLRSTDTQYF
clone size: NA; J gene: TRBJ2-3; V gene: TRBV5-1; D gene: TRBD2; CDR3 DNA: TGCGCCAGCACCCCGAGGACTAGCGGGACCACAGATACGCAGTATTTT; CDR3 protein: CASTPRTSGTTDTQYF
clone size: NA; J gene: TRBJ1-6; V gene: TRBV28; D gene: TRBD1; CDR3 DNA: TGTGCCAGCAGTTCCCGGACTCGACCGGGACAGTATAATTCACCCCTCCACTTT; CDR3 protein: CASSSRTRPGQYNSPLHF
clone size: NA; J gene: TRBJ1-5; V gene: TRBV6-6; D gene: NA; CDR3 DNA: TGTGCCAGCAGTTACTTGGGGGGAGGCAATCAGCCCCAGCATTTT; CDR3 protein: CASSYLGGGNQPQHF
clone size: NA; J gene: TRBJ2-7; V gene: TRBV6-5; D gene: TRBD1; CDR3 DNA: TGTGCCAGCAGTTACCCGCGAAGGGGGCGATCCTACGAGCAGTACTTC; CDR3 protein: CASSYPRRGRSYEQYF
clone size: NA; J gene: TRBJ2-3; V gene: TRBV10-3; D gene: NA; CDR3 DNA: TGTGCCAGCAAGGGGGGGGCCTCCACAGATACGCAGTATTTT; CDR3 protein: CASKGGASTDTQYF
clone size: NA; J gene: TRBJ2-7; V gene: TRBV5-8; D gene: TRBD2; CDR3 DNA: TGTGCCAGCAGCCCGGGACTAGCGGGGCTGTACGAGCAGTACTTC; CDR3 protein: CASSPGLAGLYEQYF
clone size: NA; J gene: TRBJ2-3; V gene: TRBV28; D gene: TRBD1; CDR3 DNA: TGTGCCAGCAGTCCCCAAGGGACAGTCTGGGGAGATACGCAGTATTTT; CDR3 protein: CASSPQGTVWGDTQYF
clone size: few; J gene: TRBJ1-5; V gene: TRBV4-2; D gene: TRBD1; CDR3 DNA: TGTGCCAGCAGCCAAGATGTTGGGACAGACGTCAAAATTGGGCATTTT; CDR3 protein: CASSQDVGTDVKIGHF
clone size: NA; J gene: TRBJ2-7; V gene: TRBV6-5; D gene: TRBD1; CDR3 DNA: TGTGCCAGCAGTTCCCACCTCGACAGGGGGCGTAACGAGCAGTACTTC; CDR3 protein: CASSSHLDRGRNEQYF
clone size: NA; J gene: TRBJ2-7; V gene: TRBV20-1; D gene: TRBD2; CDR3 DNA: TGCAGTGCTAGTGGCCCCGGGACTAGCGGCCCCATCTACGAGCAGTACTTC; CDR3 protein: CSASGPGTSGPIYEQYF
clone size: NA; J gene: TRBJ2-7; V gene: TRBV27; D gene: NA; CDR3 DNA: TGTGCCAGCAGCACCGACCAGAAAGGGGACGAGCAGTACTTC; CDR3 protein: CASSTDQKGDEQYF
clone size: NA; J gene: TRBJ2-2; V gene: TRBV7-8; D gene: TRBD2; CDR3 DNA: TGTGCCAGCAGCCTCACTAGCGGGAGGGGTACCGGGGAGCTGTTTTTT; CDR3 protein: CASSLTSGRGTGELFF